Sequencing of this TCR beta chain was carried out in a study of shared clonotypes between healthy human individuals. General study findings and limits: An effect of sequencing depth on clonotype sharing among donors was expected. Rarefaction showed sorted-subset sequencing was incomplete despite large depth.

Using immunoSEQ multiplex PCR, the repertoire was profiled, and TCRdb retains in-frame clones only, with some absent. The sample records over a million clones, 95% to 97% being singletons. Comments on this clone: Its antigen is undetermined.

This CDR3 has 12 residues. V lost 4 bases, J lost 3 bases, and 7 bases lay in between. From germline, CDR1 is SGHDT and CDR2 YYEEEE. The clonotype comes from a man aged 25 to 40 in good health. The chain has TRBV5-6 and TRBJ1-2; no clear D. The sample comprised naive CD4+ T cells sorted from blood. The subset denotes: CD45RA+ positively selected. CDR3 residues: CASSPDYYGYTF. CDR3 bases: TGTGCCAGCAGCCCAGACTACTATGGCTACACCTTC. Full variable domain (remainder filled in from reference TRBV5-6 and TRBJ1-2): DAGVTQSPTHLIKTRGQQVTLRCSPKSGHDTVSWYQQALGQGPQFIFQYYEEEERQRGNFPDRFSGHQFPNYSSELNVNALLLGDSALYLCASSPDYYGYTFGSGTRLTVV.